One and the same sample provided the 25 T cell receptor beta chains below, sequenced in a study of blood T cell repertoires in COVID-19. Sequencing used immunoSEQ multiplex PCR; TCRdb keeps in-frame clones, though not all of them. The table includes some 120,000 clones, roughly 86% detected once. The specimen was peripheral blood. The receptors here all came from a man aged 35 to 55 with acute or convalescent COVID-19.

V usage is TRBV7-2 and J usage is TRBJ1-1, with D hard to call. Germline V gene sequence: CDR1 SGHTA, CDR2 FQGNSA. V was pared by 0 bases and J by 4 bases, with 9 bases between. The CDR3 runs 14 residues. The CDR3 bases are TGTGCCAGCAGCTTAGCGGTTGGGAGCACTGAAGCTTTCTTT. Translation: CASSLAVGSTEAFF.

J is TRBJ2-2 and V is TRBV27; no clear D. The CDR3 consists of 14 residues. Trimming took 6 bases from V and 8 from J, leaving 16 bases between them. Germline V lookup: CDR1 MNHEY, CDR2 SMNVEV (reference sequence). The CDR3 spells CASSLHRHLGELFF. CDR3 sequence (DNA): TGTGCCAGCAGCCTTCACCGACATTTGGGGGAGCTGTTTTTT.

V gene TRBV7-2 combines with J gene TRBJ2-7, with D perhaps TRBD1 (6 bases). The CDR3 runs 15 residues. Germline assignment: CDR1 SGHTA and CDR2 FQGNSA. Trimming cost V 0 bases and J 7 bases, with 16 bases left between them. The CDR3 loop reads CASSLATRGPGEQYF. CDR3 DNA: TGTGCCAGCAGCTTAGCGACCAGGGGACCTGGAGAGCAGTACTTC.

This chain uses TRBV14 with TRBJ1-4, with D unresolved. With 3 bases removed from V and 4 bases from J, the gap between germline ends came to 15 bases. Per germline, CDR1 SGHDN and CDR2 FVKESK. The CDR3 spans 16 residues. This chain's CDR3 is CASSHQTGFGNEKLFF. CDR3 DNA sequence: TGTGCCAGCAGCCATCAGACCGGGTTCGGTAATGAAAAACTGTTTTTT.

The chain carries TRBV14 and TRBJ1-2, with 12 positions matching TRBD1. V shed 3 bases and J 7 bases; nucleotides not matched to a gene: 12. Germline CDR1 is SGHDN and CDR2 is FVKESK. The CDR3 has 17 residues. CDR3 loop: CASSQSGTGGAFGGYTF. The CDR3 DNA follows: TGTGCCAGCAGCCAGTCCGGGACAGGGGGCGCGTTTGGTGGCTACACCTTC.

This sequence joins TRBV6-2 or TRBV6-3 and TRBJ2-5; 9 nucleotides line up with TRBD1. Germline-derived CDR1 and CDR2 are MNHEY and SVGEGT. The CDR3 loop spans 16 amino acids. The V gene end was trimmed by 6 bases and the J gene end by 2 bases; junction bases not matched to a gene: 10. In DNA, the CDR3 is TGTGCCAGCAGCGCCGGGGGACAGGGTGGGCAAGAGACCCAGTACTTC. It codes for CASSAGGQGGQETQYF.

The chain employs TRBV21-1 and TRBJ1-4; the table names TRBD1, a call not compared with the DNA. TRBV21-1 is tagged as a pseudogene. The CDR3 is 15 residues long. The CDR3: CASSKAEGAIEKLFF. The CDR3 region has the DNA TGTGCCAGCAGCAAAGCGGAGGGGGCGATTGAAAAACTGTTTTTT.

The chain uses TRBV24-1 and TRBJ2-7; 7 bases fit TRBD2. Germline CDR1 and CDR2: KGHDR and SFDVKD. J lost 7 bases, V lost 5 bases, and 10 bases had no gene match. The CDR3 runs to 14 residues. CDR3 nucleotides: TGTGCCACCAGTGGGGAGGGCAGTTCTCGGGAGCAGTACTTC. Amino acid sequence: CATSGEGSSREQYF.

This clone was seen more than once but under ten times. The chain recombines TRBV9 with TRBJ2-2, with D tentatively TRBD2 (5 bases). Germline CDR1 reads SGDLS; CDR2 reads YYNGEE. CDR3 size: 14 residues. The ends were cut back, 0 bases at V and 4 bases at J, with 7 bases in the middle. The CDR3 bases are TGTGCCAGCAGCGTAGCGGGAACCACCGGGGAGCTGTTTTTT. Translated, it gives CASSVAGTTGELFF. The entire variable domain, with the rest obtained from reference TRBV9 and TRBJ2-2, is as follows: DSGVTQTPKHLITATGQRVTLRCSPRSGDLSVYWYQQSLDQGLQFLIQYYNGEERAKGNILERFSAQQFPDLHSELNLSSLELGDSALYFCASSVAGTTGELFFGEGSRLTVL.

The rearrangement links TRBV6-5 to TRBJ2-5; 7 bases agree with TRBD2. Germline assignment: CDR1 MNHEY and CDR2 SVGAGI. There are 15 residues in the CDR3. Trimming at V came to 6 bases and at J to 1 base, leaving 8 bases not matched to a gene. CDR3 in DNA: TGTGCCAGCAGCGCCAGTGGGGGGGGCCAAGAGACCCAGTACTTC. Translated: CASSASGGGQETQYF.

In this sample, this clone turned up a few times. V is TRBV12-3 or TRBV12-4 and J is TRBJ2-1; the match to TRBD1 covers 12 bases. This CDR3 is built from 12 residues. V was pared by 3 bases and J by 15 bases, with 3 bases of the junction left unmatched. This CDR3 reads CASSLGQGAAFF. DNA of the CDR3: TGTGCCAGCAGTTTGGGACAGGGGGCTGCGTTCTTC.

The rearrangement uses TRBV30 and TRBJ2-3, with D possibly TRBD2 on 5 matching bases. Germline V gives CDR1 GTSNPN, CDR2 SVGIG (reference sequence). The V end was cut by 2 bases, the J end by 3 bases, with 9 bases between. This CDR3 comprises 13 residues. DNA for the CDR3: TGTGCCTGGAGTCGGACGGGGACAGATACGCAGTATTTT. Translated, it gives CAWSRTGTDTQYF.

The rearrangement links TRBV6-2 or TRBV6-3 to TRBJ1-4, with 9 bases that match TRBD1. The germline CDR1 and CDR2 sequences are MNHEY and SVGEGT. The trim removed 4 bases at V and 8 bases at J, leaving 5 bases unmatched. The CDR3 is made up of 14 amino acids. The chain's CDR3 is CASSLNRGREKLFF. The CDR3 coding sequence is TGTGCCAGCAGTTTAAACAGGGGGCGAGAAAAACTGTTTTTT.

V gene TRBV2 combines with J gene TRBJ2-2, with 9 nucleotides matching TRBD2. With V trimmed by 8 bases and J by 4 bases, 5 bases remained unmatched. Looked up from germline, CDR1 is SNHLY and CDR2 is FYNNEI. This CDR3 is built from 14 residues. The CDR3 is CASRLAAGTGELFF. Written as DNA, the CDR3 is TGTGCCAGCCGACTAGCGGCCGGCACCGGGGAGCTGTTTTTT. Complete variable domain (other parts from reference TRBV2 and TRBJ2-2): EPEVTQTPSHQVTQMGQEVILRCVPISNHLYFYWYRQILGQKVEFLVSFYNNEISEKSEIFDDQFSVERPDGSNFTLKIRSTKLEDSAMYFCASRLAAGTGELFFGEGSRLTVL.

The V and J genes are TRBV4-1 and TRBJ2-5; 15 bases are a match to TRBD2. The CDR3 has 16 amino acids. V shed 3 bases, J shed 4 bases, and the junction held 3 bases outside the gene matches. CDR1 and CDR2 from the germline V gene are MGHRA and YSYEKL. Here the CDR3 reads CASSQMGLAGGETQYF. CDR3 DNA: TGCGCCAGCAGCCAGATGGGACTAGCGGGAGGAGAGACCCAGTACTTC.

V is TRBV6-2 or TRBV6-3 and J is TRBJ1-4; no definite D call. Germline CDR1 MNHEY, CDR2 SVGEGT. Trimming pared 6 bases from V and 7 bases from J, leaving 15 bases between. This CDR3 has 14 residues. As DNA, the CDR3 is TGTGCCAGCAGCCGGGCCCTGTATGGTGAAAAACTGTTTTTT. Translating gives CASSRALYGEKLFF.

The chain employs TRBV20-1 and TRBJ2-7; 9 bases agree with TRBD2. The CDR3 totals 14 residues. Germline V gene sequence: CDR1 DFQATT, CDR2 SNEGSKA (reference sequence). V lost 3 bases to trimming and J lost 4 bases; unmatched junction nucleotides: 7. CDR3 coding DNA: TGCAGTGCTAGTGGGCGGGGGGGCATATACGAGCAGTACTTC. Its translation is CSASGRGGIYEQYF.

The chain is built from TRBV7-9 and TRBJ1-1; D may be TRBD1 (5 bases). Germline V gene data show CDR1 as SEHNR and CDR2 as FQNEAQ (reference sequence). V was pared by 7 bases and J by 0 bases, with 9 bases between. The CDR3 consists of 13 residues. CDR3 nucleotide sequence: TGTGCCAGCATCGGGGGAGTGAACACTGAAGCTTTCTTT. This encodes CASIGGVNTEAFF.

This clone occurred a few times. The rearrangement uses TRBV11-3 and TRBJ2-7; D perhaps matches TRBD2 (5 bases). The CDR3 is made up of 13 amino acids. Germline V gene sequence: CDR1 SGHNT, CDR2 YENEEA. The V and J ends lost 5 bases and 2 bases respectively, with 10 bases between them. This chain's CDR3 is CASSLGLAYEQYF. The CDR3 coding sequence is TGTGCCAGCAGCCTTGGACTTGCCTACGAGCAGTACTTC. The full variable domain, in which reference TRBV11-3 and TRBJ2-7 provide the parts outside the CDR3, is EAGVVQSPRYKIIEKKQPVAFWCNPISGHNTLYWYLQNLGQGPELLIRYENEEAVDDSQLPKDRFSAERLKGVDSTLKIQPAELGDSAVYLCASSLGLAYEQYFGPGTRLTVT.

The rearrangement links TRBV19 to TRBJ1-2, with D possibly TRBD1 on 6 matching bases. The CDR3 has 13 amino acids. Trimming took off 7 bases at V and 0 bases at J, with 9 bases between the two ends. Germline V CDR1 and CDR2: LNHDA, SQIVND (reference sequence). The CDR3 DNA follows: TGTGCCAGTACGACAGGTCCTAACTATGGCTACACCTTC. Translating gives CASTTGPNYGYTF.

CDR3 protein: CASSPGGYTGELFF. CDR3 nucleotide sequence: TGTGCCAGCAGCCCCGGGGGGTACACCGGGGAGCTGTTTTTT. The J gene is TRBJ2-2, the V gene TRBV5-5; TRBD2 aligns across 7 bases. CDR1 is SGHKS, CDR2 YYEKEE, per germline (reference sequence). The V segment lost 4 bases and the J segment 3 bases; nucleotides outside the gene matches: 3. CDR3 length equals 14 residues.

The rearrangement uses TRBV6-5 and TRBJ2-1, with 11 bases that match TRBD1. Unmatched junction bases numbered 8, after V lost 7 bases and J lost 6 bases. CDR1 and CDR2 (germline): MNHEY, SVGAGI. The CDR3 is 15 amino acids. CDR3 region: CASISPGQGGNEQFF. CDR3 nucleotide sequence: TGTGCCAGCATCAGCCCGGGACAGGGGGGCAATGAGCAGTTCTTC.

The sample holds one count of this clone. This sequence joins TRBV7-9 and TRBJ1-1; D remains unclear. Germline lookup yields CDR1 SEHNR and CDR2 FQNEAQ (reference sequence). The V and J ends lost 1 base and 7 bases respectively, with 13 bases between them. CDR3 length: 14 amino acids. Written as DNA, the CDR3 is TGTGCCAGCAGCTTAGTTTCCGGTAGAAGTGAAGCTTTCTTT. Translating gives CASSLVSGRSEAFF.

V and J are TRBV5-4 and TRBJ2-7, with 10 bases that match TRBD1. The V gene's germline CDR1 is SGHNT and CDR2 YYREEE (reference sequence). The CDR3 runs 16 residues. V shed 0 bases and J 6 bases; nucleotides not matched to a gene: 9. The CDR3 sequence: CASSLVWGTGAGEQYF. CDR3 coding DNA: TGTGCCAGCAGCTTGGTATGGGGGACAGGGGCCGGCGAGCAGTACTTC.

The V gene is TRBV6-5, the J gene TRBJ1-2, with no clear D. This CDR3 contains 13 residues. V was cut by 3 bases and J by 4 bases, with 9 bases left in between. Germline V gene lookup returns CDR1 MNHEY and CDR2 SVGAGI. Here the CDR3 DNA reads TGTGCCAGCAGTTATGGTAGTCTCTATGGCTACACCTTC. Its protein product is CASSYGSLYGYTF.